This paragraph reports one T cell receptor (beta chain). Germline V gives CDR1 SGHTA, CDR2 FQGTGA. CDR3 size: 15 residues. V lost 2 bases to trimming and J lost 2 bases, with 7 bases between them. Using its own MiXCR run on the RT-PCR reads, TCRdb lists one record per CDR3 protein. The repertoire consists of about 680,000 distinct CDR3 sequences, with approximately 15% occurring once and the leading ten covering roughly 3.9%. The specimen was memory CD4+ T cells from blood. The J gene is TRBJ1-6, the V gene TRBV7-3; maybe TRBD1 (6 bases). This sequence was found in a female donor in good health, serving as a healthy control. Here the CDR3 reads CASSLGGPYNSPLHF. CDR3 sequence (DNA): TGTGCCAGCAGCTTAGGGGGCCCCTATAATTCACCCCTCCACTTT.